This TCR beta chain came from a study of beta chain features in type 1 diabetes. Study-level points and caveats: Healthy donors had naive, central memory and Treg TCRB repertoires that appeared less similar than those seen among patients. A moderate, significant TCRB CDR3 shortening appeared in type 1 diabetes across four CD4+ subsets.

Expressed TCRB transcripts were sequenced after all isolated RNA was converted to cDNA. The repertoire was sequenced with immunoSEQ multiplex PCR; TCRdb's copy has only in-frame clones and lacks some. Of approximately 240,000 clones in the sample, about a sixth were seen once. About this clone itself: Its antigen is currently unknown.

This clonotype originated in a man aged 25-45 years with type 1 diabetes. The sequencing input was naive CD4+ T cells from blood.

CDR3 in DNA: TGTGCCAGCAGGGCCGGGACTAGCGGCAACAATGAGCAGTTCTTC. Amino acid sequence: CASRAGTSGNNEQFF. This chain joins TRBV5-6 and TRBJ2-1, with TRBD2 matching 11 bases. Losses at the gene ends were 5 bases for V and 5 bases for J; bases not matched to a gene: 6. This CDR3 comprises 15 residues. Germline values: CDR1 SGHDT, CDR2 YYEEEE. Looking up the rest from reference TRBV5-6 and TRBJ2-1 gives the full variable domain: DAGVTQSPTHLIKTRGQQVTLRCSPKSGHDTVSWYQQALGQGPQFIFQYYEEEERQRGNFPDRFSGHQFPNYSSELNVNALLLGDSALYLCASRAGTSGNNEQFFGPGTRLTVL.